This T cell receptor beta chain came from a study of response to subunit inactivated influenza vaccine. The ends were cut back, 3 bases at V and 0 bases at J, with 11 bases in the middle. There are 15 residues in the CDR3. Germline CDR1 reads LGHNA; CDR2 reads YSLEER. This clonotype was observed a few times. TCRdb re-called the RT-PCR reads through MiXCR, storing one row per CDR3 protein. The sample lists around 790,000 distinct CDR3 sequences, around 20% occurring once. The TCR originated in a man between 50 and 59 years old who received an inactivated influenza vaccine. The input for sequencing was PBMCs from blood, taken 5 to 6 days after vaccination. The chain recombines TRBV4-3 with TRBJ1-1; the D gene is possibly TRBD1 (6 bases). CDR3 DNA sequence: TGCGCCAGCAGCCAGTCAGGGGAGATGAACACTGAAGCTTTCTTT. Its translation is CASSQSGEMNTEAFF.